These 18 T cell receptor beta chains share one sample of origin, sequenced in a study of early T cells in non-severe SARS-CoV-2 infection (dated by TCRdb to about 2021). The method was 5' RACE. TCRdb shows the sequencer as NextSeq 500. The public reads were reprocessed in TCRdb via fastp at Q25 and MiXCR, keeping in-frame beta chains. Each entry is one CDR3 protein sequence, shown with its most common DNA and genes. This sample comprises about 89,000 distinct CDR3 sequences, roughly 15% of them detected only once. The ten most abundant clones make up 5% to 5.5% of the sample. Sequencing was performed on whole blood, taken at baseline. These receptors originate from an adult who was a healthcare worker with PCR-confirmed SARS-CoV-2 infection or an uninfected control (not recorded which).

This clonotype appeared a few times. The rearrangement uses TRBV6-5 and TRBJ2-7, with TRBD1 matching 8 bases. The junction had 5 bases not matched to a gene; V was cut back by 5 bases and J by 5 bases. Germline V lookup: CDR1 MNHEY, CDR2 SVGAGI. The CDR3 sequence is 13 residues long. The CDR3 DNA is TGTGCCAGCAGTGCCCGGACAGGGCACGAGCAGTACTTC. Translation gives CASSARTGHEQYF.

A few counts support this clonotype. The chain joins TRBV12-3 or TRBV12-4 to TRBJ2-1; D unclear. With 3 bases removed from V and 3 bases from J, the gap between germline ends came to 9 bases. The CDR3 is 14 residues long. CDR3 protein: CASSFEEDYNEQFF. In DNA form, the CDR3 reads TGTGCCAGCAGTTTTGAAGAGGACTACAATGAGCAGTTCTTC.

This clonotype was observed a few times. The chain carries TRBV7-2 and TRBJ2-7; TRBD1 might be the D (6 bases). Deletions cut 4 bases from V and 2 bases from J, with 15 bases between. This CDR3 is built from 15 residues. Germline CDR1 is SGHTA and CDR2 is FQGNSA. DNA for the CDR3: TGTGCCAGCAGCTCTCCAACGGACAGACCCTACGAGCAGTACTTC. This encodes CASSSPTDRPYEQYF.

In its sample, this clonotype was seen a few times. This sequence joins TRBV6-6 and TRBJ2-7; either TRBD1 or TRBD2 may fit D (5 bases each). Germline loops: CDR1 MNHNY, CDR2 SVGAGI (reference sequence). The V and J ends lost 5 bases and 0 bases respectively, with 17 bases between them. This CDR3 comprises 16 residues. The CDR3 DNA follows: TGTGCCAGCAGTCGGGGCCCTCCAGGCGGCTCCTACGAGCAGTACTTC. Its translation is CASSRGPPGGSYEQYF.

This clonotype appeared a few times. The V call is TRBV5-1, the J call TRBJ1-6; D gene ambiguous. CDR1 is SGHRS and CDR2 is YFSETQ in the germline V gene. V was trimmed by 4 bases and J by 6 bases, leaving 11 bases between them. The CDR3 length is 14 residues. The CDR3: CASSGGSGNSPLHF. CDR3 nucleotides: TGCGCCAGCAGCGGCGGTTCCGGTAATTCACCCCTCCACTTT.

This clonotype was counted only a few times. The CDR3 sequence is CASRGTGLGKLFF. CDR3 in DNA: TGTGCCAGTAGAGGGACAGGGTTGGGCAAACTGTTTTTT. The chain combines TRBV27 with TRBJ1-4; 9 nucleotides agree with TRBD1. The CDR3 contains 13 residues. Germline CDR1 and CDR2: MNHEY and SMNVEV (reference sequence). Trimming took 9 bases from V and 11 from J; bases not matched to a gene: 10.

The rearrangement uses TRBV4-1 and TRBJ1-2, with a possible D match to TRBD1 (5 bases). Trimming stripped 1 base from V and 4 bases from J, with 7 bases between. The CDR3 is 13 residues long. Germline CDR1 and CDR2: MGHRA and YSYEKL. CDR3 sequence (DNA): TGCGCCAGCAGCCAAGGACAGATCTATGGCTACACCTTC. Its translation: CASSQGQIYGYTF.

This clonotype appeared many times. The chain couples TRBV6-5 to TRBJ2-2; D possibly corresponds to TRBD2 (5 bases). Per the germline V gene, CDR1 is MNHEY and CDR2 is SVGAGI. V lost 7 bases and J lost 3, with 12 bases in between. The CDR3 runs 14 residues. The CDR3, as DNA: TGTGCCAGCAACCCTAGCAGACACACCGGGGAGCTGTTTTTT. It translates to CASNPSRHTGELFF.

The rearrangement links TRBV28 to TRBJ2-1, with 7 bases that match TRBD2. After removal of 3 bases from V and 8 bases from J, the junction contained 7 bases not matched to a gene. Per germline, CDR1 MDHEN and CDR2 SYDVKM. CDR3 length equals 14 residues. The DNA of the CDR3 is TGTGCCAGCAGTTTGAGGGAGGGCCGCGATGAGCAGTTCTTC. Translating it yields CASSLREGRDEQFF.

CDR3 in DNA: TGCGCCAGCAGCCAAGATTATGCGGGAGGCCCGAAAGATACGCAGTATTTT. It codes for CASSQDYAGGPKDTQYF. The chain is built from TRBV4-3 and TRBJ2-3; 8 bases fit TRBD2. The CDR3 length is 17 residues. V lost 0 bases, J lost 5 bases, and 10 bases stayed unmatched. Germline CDR1 is LGHNA and CDR2 is YSLEER.

This clonotype was counted only a few times. The chain uses TRBV27 and TRBJ2-1, with 9 bases lining up with TRBD1. V was clipped by 6 bases and J by 6 bases; unmatched bases: 3. This CDR3 has 13 residues. Germline V gene data show CDR1 as MNHEY and CDR2 as SMNVEV (reference sequence). The DNA of the CDR3 is TGTGCCAGCAGCAAGGACAGGGGCAATGAGCAGTTCTTC. It specifies CASSKDRGNEQFF.

The J gene is TRBJ2-1, the V gene TRBV18; D is unclear. Trimming removed 2 bases from V and 4 bases from J, with 15 bases in between. CDR1 is KGHSH, CDR2 LQKENI, per germline. The CDR3 totals 16 residues. In nucleotides, the CDR3 is TGTGCCAGCTCACCAGAAGCGTGGGCACTTTACAATGAGCAGTTCTTC. It encodes CASSPEAWALYNEQFF.

This clonotype was recorded at least ten times. The V gene is TRBV12-3 or TRBV12-4, the J gene TRBJ2-1; TRBD2 matches 7 bases. V lost 3 bases, J lost 1 base, and 12 bases stayed unmatched. This CDR3 comprises 18 residues. The CDR3 loop is CASSFGVASGPSYNEQFF. The DNA for the CDR3 is TGTGCCAGCAGTTTCGGGGTTGCTAGCGGACCATCCTACAATGAGCAGTTCTTC.

The gene calls are TRBV12-3 or TRBV12-4 and TRBJ2-3; D may be TRBD2 (5 bases). The CDR3 runs to 14 residues. Trimming left V 7 bases short and J 0 bases short, with 11 bases between. In DNA form, the CDR3 reads TGTGCCAGCACCCCCGGGGATAGCACAGATACGCAGTATTTT. It is translated as CASTPGDSTDTQYF.

The gene calls are TRBV5-5 and TRBJ1-5, with TRBD1 matching over 8 bases. Germline values: CDR1 SGHKS, CDR2 YYEKEE (reference sequence). V shed 4 bases and J 4 bases; nucleotides not matched to a gene: 4. The CDR3 contains 14 residues. The CDR3 loop is CASSPDRVNQPQHF. CDR3 coding DNA: TGTGCCAGCAGCCCGGACAGGGTAAATCAGCCCCAGCATTTT.

V is TRBV27 and J is TRBJ1-2; D uncertain. V shed 0 bases and J shed 10 bases, with 9 bases lying between them. CDR1 and CDR2 (germline): MNHEY, SMNVEV (reference sequence). This CDR3 has 12 amino acids. The CDR3 spells CASSLSGGDYTF. The DNA for the CDR3 is TGTGCCAGCAGTTTATCTGGAGGTGACTACACCTTC.

The chain has TRBV24-1 and TRBJ2-1; tentatively, D is TRBD2 (5 bases). Trimming shortened V by 3 bases and J by 8 bases, and 7 bases separated the two germline ends. This CDR3 contains 12 residues. Germline V gene lookup returns CDR1 KGHDR and CDR2 SFDVKD. Written as DNA, the CDR3 is TGTGCCACCAGTGATCCGGGATATGAGCAGTTCTTC. As protein: CATSDPGYEQFF.

In its sample, this clonotype was seen once. The gene calls are TRBV10-3 and TRBJ2-2; no definite D call. V dropped 7 bases and J dropped 5 bases, with 11 bases sitting between them. Per the germline V gene, CDR1 is ENHRY and CDR2 is SYGVKD. There are 13 residues in the CDR3. CDR3 protein: CAITGEATGELFF. The DNA of the CDR3 is TGTGCCATCACTGGCGAGGCAACCGGGGAGCTGTTTTTT.